These T cell receptor beta chains were read from a single sample in a study of blood T cell repertoires in COVID-19. Profiled with immunoSEQ multiplex PCR; TCRdb holds only in-frame clones, not every one. The table lists about 200,000 clones, around 80% of them singletons. Input material: peripheral blood. The receptor set was obtained from a woman older than 75 with COVID-19, enrolled during active disease. Each CDR3 is given with its conserved first and last residue. A D gene is named only where the DNA matches it firmly. The listing skips clone size in some rows; elsewhere it reads once, few, many or a size class.

- | TRBJ1-5 | - | TRBV19 | TGTGCCAGTAGTATCGGGAACAATCAGCCCCAGCATTTT | CASSIGNNQPQHF
TRBD2 | TRBJ2-7 | - | TRBV4-1 | TGCGCCAGCAGCCCCAGGACTAGCGGGGTAGGAGAGCAGTACTTC | CASSPRTSGVGEQYF
- | TRBJ2-3 | once | TRBV6-5 | TGTGCCAGCACCGAAAGGGGTCCAAGCACAGATACGCAGTATTTT | CASTERGPSTDTQYF
- | TRBJ1-2 | - | TRBV20-1 | TGCAGTGCTAGTCCTGGGGTCAGCGGCCTCTATGGCTACACCTTC | CSASPGVSGLYGYTF
TRBD1 | TRBJ1-4 | - | TRBV7-8 | TGTGCCAGCAGCTTCCGGACAGGGTTGGATGAAAAACTGTTTTTT | CASSFRTGLDEKLFF
TRBD2 | TRBJ2-3 | - | TRBV5-1 | TGCGCCAGCAGCTCTAGCGGGGCCCGCACAGATACGCAGTATTTT | CASSSSGARTDTQYF
TRBD2 | TRBJ2-3 | - | TRBV5-1 | TGCGCCAGCAGCCAAGAGCGGGGAGGCGGGACAGATACGCAGTATTTT | CASSQERGGGTDTQYF
TRBD1 | TRBJ2-3 | once | TRBV29-1 | TGCAGCGTTGGAAAGGGGGCCCTCACAGATACGCAGTATTTT | CSVGKGALTDTQYF
- | TRBJ2-1 | once | TRBV7-2 | TGTGCCAGCAGCTTTCGGTACAATGAGCAGTTCTTC | CASSFRYNEQFF
TRBD1 | TRBJ1-2 | - | TRBV18 | TGTGCCAGCTCACCAGGGATGGGACAGGGGAGCTACACCTTC | CASSPGMGQGSYTF
TRBD2 | TRBJ2-3 | - | TRBV5-1 | TGCGCCAGCAGCTGGGCCGTGGGACTAGGAAACACAGATACGCAGTATTTT | CASSWAVGLGNTDTQYF
- | TRBJ2-3 | - | TRBV6-6 | TGTGCCAGCAGCCCATGGGACTCCCGCCCAGATACGCAGTATTTT | CASSPWDSRPDTQYF
- | TRBJ2-2 | few | TRBV28 | TGTGCCAGCAGTTTACGTGCCGGGGAGCTGTTTTTT | CASSLRAGELFF
- | TRBJ1-1 | - | TRBV13 | TGTGCCAGCAGCTTAATCAAACTACTAGAAAGGCACACTGAAGCTTTCTTT | CASSLIKLLERHTEAFF
- | TRBJ2-4 | - | TRBV12-5 | TGTGCTAGTGCCCAGCAGGGGAAAAACATTCAGTACTTC | CASAQQGKNIQYF
- | TRBJ1-1 | few | TRBV6-5 | TGTGCCAGCAGTTTTAGGACAGCGAACACTGAAGCTTTCTTT | CASSFRTANTEAFF
- | TRBJ1-5 | - | TRBV6-1 | TGTGCCAGCAGTGAACGGGGGGTCTTCAATCAGCCCCAGCATTTT | CASSERGVFNQPQHF
TRBD1 | TRBJ1-1 | - | TRBV5-8 | TGTGCCAGCAGCTCGGACAGGGGCACTGAAGCTTTCTTT | CASSSDRGTEAFF
TRBD1 | TRBJ1-4 | few | TRBV7-8 | TGTGCCAGCAGCCCATTACTGGACAGGGCTGAAAAACTGTTTTTT | CASSPLLDRAEKLFF
TRBD1 | TRBJ1-2 | - | TRBV2 | TGTGCCAGCAGACCGGGGCAGGGGGCGTTTGGCTACACCTTC | CASRPGQGAFGYTF
- | TRBJ2-3 | - | TRBV9 | TGTGCCAGCAGCGTCGAGCGGTCCACAGATACGCAGTATTTT | CASSVERSTDTQYF
TRBD1 | TRBJ1-6 | - | TRBV5-4 | TGTGCCAGCAGCCGGGGGGGACTACAGGGGGCTAATTCACCCCTCCACTTT | CASSRGGLQGANSPLHF
- | TRBJ1-6 | few | TRBV18 | TGTGCCAGCTCACCGACCGGGACAAGGACGGCTAATTCACCCCTCCACTTT | CASSPTGTRTANSPLHF
TRBD1 | TRBJ2-5 | - | TRBV2 | TGTGCCAGCAGTGCGGGGACAGGGGGTCCTGGAGGGCTTTTGTTGTACTTC | CASSAGTGGPGGLLLYF
TRBD1 | TRBJ1-4 | - | TRBV19 | TGTGCCAGTAGTATGATTTGGACAGGGCAAAATGAAAAACTGTTTTTT | CASSMIWTGQNEKLFF
- | TRBJ1-5 | - | TRBV5-1 | TGCGCCAGCACCCGAGGGCGATGGGGCAGGGGCCACGGTGGTCAGCCCCAGCATTTT | CASTRGRWGRGHGGQPQHF
- | TRBJ1-3 | - | TRBV11-2 | TGTGCCAGCAGCAAAGGGGGCTCTGGAAACACCATATATTTT | CASSKGGSGNTIYF
- | TRBJ1-1 | - | TRBV2 | TGTGCCAGCAGTGAAGCTATATTTAGGAACACTGAAGCTTTCTTT | CASSEAIFRNTEAFF
TRBD1 | TRBJ2-2 | - | TRBV6-4 | TGTGCCAGCAGACGAGGGGGCCCCCACACCGGGGAGCTGTTTTTT | CASRRGGPHTGELFF
- | TRBJ1-5 | - | TRBV4-1 | TGCGCCAGCAGCCAAGTAGGGGTAGGCAATCAGCCCCAGCATTTT | CASSQVGVGNQPQHF
TRBD1 | TRBJ2-7 | - | TRBV27 | TGTGCCAGCAGCCCAACGTTCACAGGGGGCGCACTCTACGAGCAGTACTTC | CASSPTFTGGALYEQYF
- | TRBJ1-5 | - | TRBV3-1/TRBV3-2 | TGTGCCAGCAGCTCCCCGGGGCAGCCCCAGCATTTT | CASSSPGQPQHF
- | TRBJ2-1 | - | TRBV15 | TGTGCCACCAGCAGTCCGGGACTCCAGCTTGGCAATGAGCAGTTCTTC | CATSSPGLQLGNEQFF
- | TRBJ2-5 | - | TRBV5-1 | TGCGCCAGCAGCCCCCTACCGGGGATGGGGGAGACCCAGTACTTC | CASSPLPGMGETQYF
- | TRBJ2-4 | - | TRBV28 | TGTGCCAGCAGCTACGGCCGGGCAGGACATGGGTACTTC | CASSYGRAGHGYF
- | TRBJ1-4 | - | TRBV5-1 | TGCGCCAGCAGCTACGGAGTGGCCCGAGAGGATTATCTGTTTTTT | CASSYGVAREDYLFF
- | TRBJ2-7 | - | TRBV5-4 | TGTGCCAGCAGCTTTCCTTGGAGGGGTGGCGAGCAGTACTTC | CASSFPWRGGEQYF
TRBD2 | TRBJ2-3 | - | TRBV2 | TGTGCCAGCCGCCCTGGGACTAGCGGTACAGATACGCAGTATTTT | CASRPGTSGTDTQYF
- | TRBJ1-5 | - | TRBV28 | TGTGCCAGCACCATACCGCAGGCTTATAGCAATCAGCCCCAGCATTTT | CASTIPQAYSNQPQHF
- | TRBJ2-3 | - | TRBV19 | TGTGCCAGTAGTATTGGAACAGGGAGCACAGATACGCAGTATTTT | CASSIGTGSTDTQYF
TRBD1 | TRBJ1-2 | many | TRBV4-2 | TGTGCCAGCAGCCAAGATGGGACAGTGAGAACCTACACCTTC | CASSQDGTVRTYTF
TRBD1 | TRBJ1-1 | - | TRBV5-1 | TGCGCCAGCAAATTTGGACAGGGGACCACTGAAGCTTTCTTT | CASKFGQGTTEAFF